Below are 11 T cell receptor beta chains sequenced from a single sample in a study of glioma-infiltrating T cells after dendritic cell vaccination. Here immunoSEQ multiplex PCR was the method, and the copy in TCRdb shows in-frame clones only, minus some. This sample has about 38,000 clones, with 70% to 85% found just once. Sequences were derived from blood, sampled before dendritic cell vaccination. The receptor set was obtained from a human donor with glioblastoma.

V gene TRBV7-2 combines with J gene TRBJ2-5; 14 bases map to TRBD2. Trimming removed 4 bases from V and 1 base from J; junction bases left unmatched: 5. This CDR3 is built from 17 residues. CDR1 is SGHTA and CDR2 is FQGNSA in the germline V gene. The CDR3 sequence: CASSSWTSGGTQETQYF. CDR3 nucleotides: TGTGCCAGCAGCTCCTGGACTAGCGGGGGGACCCAAGAGACCCAGTACTTC.

On this clone: An end of the junction differs from the germline gene, which may be a read error. The chain carries TRBV4-3 and TRBJ2-1; D perhaps matches TRBD1 (6 bases). Germline CDR1 LGHNA, CDR2 YSLEER. The CDR3 is 18 amino acids. CDR3 in amino acids: CASSHVSDQGYLYSEQFF. CDR3 in DNA: TGCGCCAGCAGCCACGTATCGGACCAGGGGTACCTTTACAGTGAGCAGTTCTTC.

J is TRBJ1-5 and V is TRBV5-1; weak D call: TRBD1 (6 bases). Germline CDR1 SGHRS, CDR2 YFSETQ. CDR3 length equals 15 residues. V lost 0 bases, J lost 2 bases, and 9 bases lay in between. CDR3 amino acids: CASSLGTAGNQPQHF. In nucleotides, the CDR3 is TGCGCCAGCAGCTTGGGGACAGCGGGCAATCAGCCCCAGCATTTT.

The genes are TRBV30 and TRBJ2-4; maybe TRBD2 (5 bases). The germline V gene has CDR1 GTSNPN and CDR2 SVGIG (reference sequence). The CDR3 sequence is 15 residues long. Trimming shortened V by 3 bases and J by 3 bases, and 15 bases separated the two germline ends. The CDR3 nucleotides are TGTGCCTGGAGCGGGGATACAGCTTACAAAAACATTCAGTACTTC. Its translation: CAWSGDTAYKNIQYF.

V gene TRBV6-4 combines with J gene TRBJ2-3; 9 nucleotides align to TRBD2. The CDR3 extends over 15 amino acids. J was trimmed by 2 bases and V by 5 bases; bases with no gene match: 5. Per germline, CDR1 MRHNA and CDR2 SNTAGT. DNA of the CDR3: TGTGCCAGCAGTATGAGCGGGGGGCCCACAGATACGCAGTATTTT. It is translated as CASSMSGGPTDTQYF.

The V and J genes are TRBV14 and TRBJ1-1, with D possibly being TRBD1 (5 bases). V lost 4 bases to trimming and J lost 0 bases, with 15 bases between them. The CDR3 loop spans 16 amino acids. The V gene's germline CDR1 is SGHDN and CDR2 FVKESK. CDR3 in DNA: TGTGCCAGCAGCCTTTCGGGGGTGGGCTTGAACACTGAAGCTTTCTTT. Its translation: CASSLSGVGLNTEAFF.

The chain combines TRBV19 with TRBJ2-3, with 8 bases fitting TRBD2. Losses at the gene ends were 4 bases for V and 0 bases for J; bases not matched to a gene: 3. The CDR3 totals 15 residues. Germline lookup yields CDR1 LNHDA and CDR2 SQIVND (reference sequence). The DNA for the CDR3 is TGTGCCAGTAGTAGTACTAGCGGAAGCACAGATACGCAGTATTTT. Protein sequence: CASSSTSGSTDTQYF. The whole variable domain, remainder taken from reference TRBV19 and TRBJ2-3, is DGGITQSPKYLFRKEGQNVTLSCEQNLNHDAMYWYRQDPGQGLRLIYYSQIVNDFQKGDIAEGYSVSREKKESFPLTVTSAQKNPTAFYLCASSSTSGSTDTQYFGPGTRLTVL.

The chain couples TRBV30 to TRBJ1-2; no reliable D call. The ends were cut back, 3 bases at V and 5 bases at J, with 13 bases in the middle. Germline CDR1 GTSNPN, CDR2 SVGIG (reference sequence). CDR3 length: 13 residues. CDR3 amino acids: CAWSPTRGYGYTF. CDR3 in DNA: TGTGCCTGGAGCCCCACACGGGGATATGGCTACACCTTC.

In the case of this clone: A junction boundary mismatches the germline segment, possibly from a read error. This rearrangement joins TRBV11-2 to TRBJ1-2, with 7 bases matching TRBD1. CDR1 and CDR2 (germline): SGHAT, FQNNGV. The CDR3 totals 14 residues. Written as DNA, the CDR3 is TGCGCCAGCAGCCAGTCAAGGGGGCTCTGCGACTACACCTTC. Its translation: CASSQSRGLCDYTF.

V is TRBV6-1 and J is TRBJ1-2; D unclear. V lost 4 bases to trimming and J lost 1 base, with 10 bases between them. Germline V lookup: CDR1 MNHNS, CDR2 SASEGT. This CDR3 contains 14 residues. The CDR3 region has the DNA TGTGCCAGCAGTGCCGACGGAGTTAACTATGGCTACACCTTC. This translates into CASSADGVNYGYTF.

The CDR3 DNA reads as TGTGCCAGCAGTTACTCAGGGACAGGGCTAGAGACCCAGTACTTC. Protein sequence: CASSYSGTGLETQYF. The rearrangement uses TRBV6-6 and TRBJ2-5, with 9 bases that match TRBD1. CDR1 and CDR2 (germline): MNHNY, SVGAGI (reference sequence). V trimming: 0 bases; J trimming: 4 bases; junction bases outside the gene matches: 3. The CDR3 sequence is 15 residues long.